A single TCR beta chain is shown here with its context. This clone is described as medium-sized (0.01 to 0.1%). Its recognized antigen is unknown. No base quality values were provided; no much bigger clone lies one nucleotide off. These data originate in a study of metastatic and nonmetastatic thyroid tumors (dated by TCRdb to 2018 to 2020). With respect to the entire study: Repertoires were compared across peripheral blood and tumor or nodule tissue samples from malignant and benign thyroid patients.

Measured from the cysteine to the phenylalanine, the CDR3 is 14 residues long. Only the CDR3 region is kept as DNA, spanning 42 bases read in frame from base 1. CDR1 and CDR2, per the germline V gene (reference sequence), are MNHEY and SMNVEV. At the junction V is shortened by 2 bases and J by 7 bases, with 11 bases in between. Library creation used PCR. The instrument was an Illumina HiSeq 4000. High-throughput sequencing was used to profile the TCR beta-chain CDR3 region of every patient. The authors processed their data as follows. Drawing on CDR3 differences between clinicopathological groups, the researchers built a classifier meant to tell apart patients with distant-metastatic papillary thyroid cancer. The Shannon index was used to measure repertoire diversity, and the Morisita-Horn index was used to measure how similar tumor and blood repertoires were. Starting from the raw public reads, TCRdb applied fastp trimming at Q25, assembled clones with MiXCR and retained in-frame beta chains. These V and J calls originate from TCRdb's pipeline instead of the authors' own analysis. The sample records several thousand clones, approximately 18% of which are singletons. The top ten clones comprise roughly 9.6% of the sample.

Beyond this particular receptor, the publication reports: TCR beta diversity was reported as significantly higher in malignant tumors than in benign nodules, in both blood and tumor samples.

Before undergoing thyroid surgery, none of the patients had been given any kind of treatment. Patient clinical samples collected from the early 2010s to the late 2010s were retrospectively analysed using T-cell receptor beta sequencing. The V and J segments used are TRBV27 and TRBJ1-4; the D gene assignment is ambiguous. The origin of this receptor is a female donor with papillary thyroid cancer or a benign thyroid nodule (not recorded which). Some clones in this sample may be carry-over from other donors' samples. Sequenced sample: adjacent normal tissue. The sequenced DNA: TGTGCCAGCAGTTTAGACCGGAAGGGTGAAAAACTGTTTTTT. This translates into CASSLDRKGEKLFF.